This record concerns one T cell receptor (beta chain) sequence. These data come from a study of blood T cell repertoires in COVID-19. Authors' methods: Estimated nucleated cell counts came from reference gene primer amplification. Measured with immunoSEQ multiplex PCR; TCRdb has only the in-frame clones, and not every one. The V and J calls and the clone size are those of that table, but D and trimming were determined from the DNA. The sample records about 260,000 clones, 80% to 90% being singletons. The CDR3 consists of 16 residues. V lost 3 bases and J 2 bases, leaving 17 bases between the germline ends. The germline gives CDR1 SGHRS, CDR2 YFSETQ.

Sample: PBMCs or T cells enriched from blood (not recorded which). The receptor comes from a woman aged 25 to 45 with acute COVID-19. The chain uses TRBV5-1 and TRBJ2-5; the D is unclear. CDR3 in amino acids: CASSSPARTDQETQYF. DNA of the CDR3: TGCGCCAGCAGCTCACCCGCCCGCACAGATCAAGAGACCCAGTACTTC.